This section outlines one TCR beta chain sequence together with its context. The data were produced by immunoSEQ multiplex PCR, yet TCRdb's version contains in-frame clones alone and is incomplete. The sample has around 100,000 clones, approximately 94% seen once. The sample is drawn from a study of T cell changes during pregnancy in multiple sclerosis. This material consisted of peripheral blood, taken before pregnancy. This sequence was found in a female donor with multiple sclerosis, enrolled in a pregnancy study.

The CDR3 DNA sequence: TGTGCCAGCAGTGACTCGAGTGGCGGGACTAGCGGGAGATCGATGGGTTACGAGCAGTACTTC. It yields the protein CASSDSSGGTSGRSMGYEQYF. V usage is TRBV6-4 and J usage is TRBJ2-7; 14 bases match TRBD2. V trimming: 0 bases; J trimming: 4 bases; junction bases outside the gene matches: 17. CDR1 and CDR2 from the germline V gene are MRHNA and SNTAGT. The CDR3 sequence is 21 residues long.